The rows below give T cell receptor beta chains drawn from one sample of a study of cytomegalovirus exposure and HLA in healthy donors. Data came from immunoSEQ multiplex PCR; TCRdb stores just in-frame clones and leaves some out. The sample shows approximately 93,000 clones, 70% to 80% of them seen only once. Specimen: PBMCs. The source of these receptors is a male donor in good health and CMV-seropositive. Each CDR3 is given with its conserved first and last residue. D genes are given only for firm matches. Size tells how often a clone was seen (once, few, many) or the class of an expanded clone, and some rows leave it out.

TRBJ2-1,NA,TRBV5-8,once,TGTGCCAGCAGCCTGCTTTGGGGGGGCGGGGATGAGCAGTTCTTC,CASSLLWGGGDEQFF
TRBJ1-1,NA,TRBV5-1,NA,TGCGCCAGCAGCTTGGGGGGCGCCGGCACTGAAGCTTTCTTT,CASSLGGAGTEAFF
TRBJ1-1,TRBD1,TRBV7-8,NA,TGTGCCAGCAGCTTGACAGGGGGCACTGAAGCTTTCTTT,CASSLTGGTEAFF
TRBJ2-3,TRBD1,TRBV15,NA,TGTGCCACCAGCAGGTCTGGGACAGGCTACACAGATACGCAGTATTTT,CATSRSGTGYTDTQYF
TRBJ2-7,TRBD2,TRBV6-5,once,TGTGCCATCCGGGGGGGTACAGGGACCTCCGAGCAGTACTTC,CAIRGGTGTSEQYF
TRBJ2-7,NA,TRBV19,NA,TGTGCCAGTAGTTTGACAGGTACCCTCTCCTACGAGCAGTACTTC,CASSLTGTLSYEQYF
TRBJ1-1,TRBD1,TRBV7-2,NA,TGTGCCAGCAGCTTACAGGGGACAGGGGTTGCCACTGAAGCTTTCTTT,CASSLQGTGVATEAFF
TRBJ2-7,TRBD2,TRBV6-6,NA,TGTGCCAGCAGTGGGCTAGCGGGGGATTACTCCTACGAGCAGTACTTC,CASSGLAGDYSYEQYF
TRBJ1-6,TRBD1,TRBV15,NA,TGTGCCACCAGCAGAGGTACAGGGGTGGGGAATTCACCCCTCCACTTT,CATSRGTGVGNSPLHF
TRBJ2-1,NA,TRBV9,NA,TGTGCCAGCAGCGTCGATCCCGGGACGCACGGGAGTGAGCAGTTCTTC,CASSVDPGTHGSEQFF
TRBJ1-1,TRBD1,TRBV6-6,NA,TGTGCCAGCAGTTCAGGACAGGGGATTAATGAAGCTTTCTTT,CASSSGQGINEAFF